This T cell receptor beta chain was retrieved from a study of T cell responses to AZD1222 COVID-19 vaccine. This table comes from immunoSEQ multiplex PCR, and its TCRdb copy is limited to in-frame clones, with some not included. The data hold around 160,000 clones, with around nine tenths observed a single time. The study, taken as a whole, reports: An increase in Spike-specific TCR breadth and depth was observed after two AZD1222 doses. Most donors were white British, females outnumbered males, and clonal diversity was possibly underestimated.

Comment on this clone: The antigen is not known.

Trimming removed 7 bases from V and 7 bases from J, with 13 bases in between. The germline gives CDR1 MGHDK, CDR2 SYGVNS. The CDR3 is made up of 12 amino acids. The material was peripheral blood, obtained on day 0 of AZD1222 vaccination. This clonotype originated in an adult in good health. This rearrangement joins TRBV25-1 to TRBJ1-1, with D hard to call. CDR3 region: CASKEDSYEAFF. The CDR3, as DNA: TGTGCCAGCAAGGAAGATAGCTATGAAGCTTTCTTT.